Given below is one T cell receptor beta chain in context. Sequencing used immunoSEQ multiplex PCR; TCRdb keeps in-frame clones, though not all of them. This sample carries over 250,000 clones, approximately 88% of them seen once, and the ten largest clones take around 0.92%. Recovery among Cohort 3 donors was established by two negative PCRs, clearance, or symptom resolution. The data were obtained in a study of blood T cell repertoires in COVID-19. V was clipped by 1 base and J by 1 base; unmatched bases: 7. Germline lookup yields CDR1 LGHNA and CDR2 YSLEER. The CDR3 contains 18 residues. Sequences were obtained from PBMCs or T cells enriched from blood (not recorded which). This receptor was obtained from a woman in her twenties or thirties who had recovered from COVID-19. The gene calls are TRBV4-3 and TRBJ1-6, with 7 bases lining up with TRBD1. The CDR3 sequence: CASSQGSQGVSYNSPLHF. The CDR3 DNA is TGCGCCAGCAGCCAAGGTAGTCAGGGGGTTTCCTATAATTCACCCCTCCACTTT.